These 27 T cell receptor beta chains came from one sample sequenced in a study of blood T cell repertoires in COVID-19. Assay used: immunoSEQ multiplex PCR; TCRdb lists only in-frame clones, some missing. In the table there are approximately 500,000 clones, roughly 88% of which are singletons. The sequencing input was peripheral blood. These receptor sequences come from a human donor in a cohort sampled during active COVID-19.

The CDR3 DNA sequence: TGTGCCAGTAGTATGGCAGGGGGCGGTGAAAAACTGTTTTTT. It encodes CASSMAGGGEKLFF. This chain connects TRBV19 to TRBJ1-4; 8 nucleotides match TRBD1. This CDR3 has 14 residues. Germline V gene data show CDR1 as LNHDA and CDR2 as SQIVND (reference sequence). V was clipped by 3 bases and J by 7 bases; unmatched bases: 4. The entire variable domain, with the rest obtained from reference TRBV19 and TRBJ1-4, is as follows: DGGITQSPKYLFRKEGQNVTLSCEQNLNHDAMYWYRQDPGQGLRLIYYSQIVNDFQKGDIAEGYSVSREKKESFPLTVTSAQKNPTAFYLCASSMAGGGEKLFFGSGTQLSVL.

The V call is TRBV6-5, the J call TRBJ2-3; D is possibly TRBD2 (6 bases). The CDR3 runs to 15 residues. Germline CDR1 MNHEY, CDR2 SVGAGI. V was trimmed by 1 base and J by 8 bases, leaving 16 bases between them. The CDR3 loop is CASSYLTTSGVTQYF. DNA of the CDR3: TGTGCCAGCAGTTACTTGACCACCTCGGGGGTTACGCAGTATTTT.

This chain links TRBV5-3 with TRBJ2-7; the D gene is possibly TRBD1 (5 bases). TRBV5-3 has ORF status, its function being uncertain. The CDR3 extends over 16 amino acids. Deletions cut 1 base from V and 3 bases from J, with 17 bases between. The CDR3 DNA follows: TGTGCCAGAAGCTTGCAACTCCGACAGAGAAACTACGAGCAGTACTTC. This translates into CARSLQLRQRNYEQYF.

This clone was seen just once. The CDR3 reads CASSFTLRSTSPSGANVLTF. The CDR3 DNA reads as TGCGCCAGCAGCTTCACCCTGAGGAGTACGAGCCCCTCTGGGGCCAACGTCCTGACTTTC. The V gene is TRBV5-1, the J gene TRBJ2-6; D is unresolved. CDR1 SGHRS and CDR2 YFSETQ come from the germline V gene. There are 20 residues in the CDR3. Trimming took off 2 bases at V and 0 bases at J, with 21 bases between the two ends.

This chain joins TRBV27 and TRBJ2-1, with TRBD1 matching 10 bases. Germline V gene sequence: CDR1 MNHEY, CDR2 SMNVEV (reference sequence). V trimming: 5 bases; J trimming: 8 bases; junction bases outside the gene matches: 9. The CDR3 covers 15 residues. CDR3 DNA: TGTGCCAGCAGTCCGGGACAGGGGTCTTTATATGAGCAGTTCTTC. Protein product: CASSPGQGSLYEQFF.

The chain uses TRBV10-3 and TRBJ1-1; 7 bases align to TRBD1. V shed 7 bases, J shed 5 bases, and the junction held 4 bases outside the gene matches. The CDR3 sequence is 12 residues long. CDR1 is ENHRY, CDR2 SYGVKD, per germline. CDR3 region: CAIKTGTTEAFF. The CDR3 bases are TGTGCCATCAAGACAGGGACGACTGAAGCTTTCTTT.

This clone was observed once. The chain uses TRBV4-3 and TRBJ1-1; TRBD1 matches 7 bases. Germline CDR1 and CDR2: LGHNA and YSLEER. The V and J ends lost 0 bases and 5 bases, in that order; junction bases with no gene match: 9. CDR3 size: 16 residues. CDR3 nucleotide sequence: TGCGCCAGCAGCCAAGATCTTAGGACAGGAGGGACTGAAGCTTTCTTT. It codes for CASSQDLRTGGTEAFF.

This clone was detected once. V gene TRBV19 combines with J gene TRBJ1-1, with unresolved D. CDR3 length: 12 residues. Germline CDR1 LNHDA, CDR2 SQIVND (reference sequence). The V end lost 11 bases, the J end lost 0 bases, and 10 bases lay between the germline ends. The CDR3 spells CAVSTMNTEAFF. CDR3 DNA: TGTGCCGTAAGCACCATGAACACTGAAGCTTTCTTT.

In this sample, this clone turned up once. The J gene is TRBJ2-1, the V gene TRBV7-2; weak D call: TRBD2 (5 bases). This CDR3 contains 13 residues. The germline CDR1 and CDR2 sequences are SGHTA and FQGNSA. V was cut by 3 bases and J by 6 bases, with 9 bases left in between. The CDR3 loop is CASSFWTRNEQFF. The CDR3 DNA reads TGTGCCAGCAGCTTTTGGACTCGCAATGAGCAGTTCTTC.

The chain combines TRBV5-6 with TRBJ2-5, with 7 bases aligning to TRBD1. V trimming: 4 bases; J trimming: 5 bases; junction bases outside the gene matches: 5. Germline V lookup: CDR1 SGHDT, CDR2 YYEEEE. The CDR3 is 13 amino acids. The CDR3 reads CASSNRGAETQYF. CDR3 nucleotides: TGTGCCAGCAGCAACAGGGGCGCGGAGACCCAGTACTTC.

The genes are TRBV6-5 and TRBJ1-1, with no clear D. This CDR3 has 13 amino acids. V was shortened by 11 bases and J by 2 bases, with 15 bases between the two germline ends. Germline CDR1 and CDR2: MNHEY and SVGAGI. The CDR3 DNA is TGTGCCTGCCGAGGCAGCTTAAACACTGAAGCTTTCTTT. Its translation: CACRGSLNTEAFF.

This chain uses TRBV30 with TRBJ1-4, with 7 bases lining up with TRBD1. The V and J ends lost 3 bases and 8 bases, in that order; junction bases with no gene match: 12. This CDR3 has 15 amino acids. Germline loops: CDR1 GTSNPN, CDR2 SVGIG (reference sequence). CDR3 coding DNA: TGTGCCTGGAGCCCCGGGGACAGCCGGTGGGAAAAACTGTTTTTT. Residues: CAWSPGDSRWEKLFF.

This clone was seen repeatedly, ten times or more. V is TRBV5-6 and J is TRBJ2-7; D might be TRBD2 (5 bases). This CDR3 has 16 residues. V was cut by 4 bases and J by 0 bases, with 17 bases left in between. Germline V CDR1 and CDR2: SGHDT, YYEEEE. Here the CDR3 reads CASSIHSGRLSYEQYF. CDR3 DNA sequence: TGTGCCAGCAGCATTCACAGCGGCCGCCTCTCCTACGAGCAGTACTTC.

Here the CDR3 reads CAWSAGFGTGPNYGYTF. The CDR3 nucleotides are TGTGCCTGGAGTGCGGGTTTTGGGACAGGGCCTAACTATGGCTACACCTTC. The gene calls are TRBV30 and TRBJ1-2; 9 bases map to TRBD1. The CDR3 consists of 17 residues. Trimming at V came to 1 base and at J to 0 bases, leaving 9 bases not matched to a gene. Germline lookup yields CDR1 GTSNPN and CDR2 SVGIG (reference sequence).

The rearrangement links TRBV20-1 to TRBJ2-5; 12 bases are shared with TRBD2. Losses at the gene ends were 3 bases for V and 5 bases for J; bases not matched to a gene: 7. Germline V gives CDR1 DFQATT, CDR2 SNEGSKA (reference sequence). This CDR3 comprises 15 residues. The CDR3 DNA follows: TGCAGTGCTAGTGCTAGCGGGAGGGCCCACGAGACCCAGTACTTC. Translated: CSASASGRAHETQYF.

The V and J genes are TRBV5-8 and TRBJ2-5; D gene uncertain. Trimming pared 1 base from V and 3 bases from J, leaving 10 bases between. The CDR3 extends over 14 amino acids. Germline assignment: CDR1 SGHTS and CDR2 YDEGEE. CDR3 coding DNA: TGTGCCAGCAGCTTGCAGGCAGCAAAAGAGACCCAGTACTTC. Amino acid sequence: CASSLQAAKETQYF.

CDR3 nucleotides: TGTGCCAGTAGTCCGGGACAGGGTAGCTCTGGGGCCAACGTCCTGACTTTC. It translates to CASSPGQGSSGANVLTF. The chain has TRBV19 and TRBJ2-6, with 9 bases lining up with TRBD1. The CDR3 consists of 17 residues. V was clipped by 5 bases and J by 0 bases; unmatched bases: 5. CDR1 is LNHDA and CDR2 is SQIVND in the germline V gene (reference sequence).

The CDR3 nucleotides are TGTGCCAGCAGCGAGAAACTAGCGGGAGGAAATGAGCAGTTCTTC. Residues: CASSEKLAGGNEQFF. V is TRBV5-5 and J is TRBJ2-1; TRBD2 matches 12 bases. This CDR3 is built from 15 residues. The germline V gene encodes CDR1 SGHKS and CDR2 YYEKEE (reference sequence). V shed 4 bases, J shed 7 bases, and the junction held 6 bases outside the gene matches.

This chain joins TRBV21-1 and TRBJ2-2; TRBD1 reflects the table's D call only, with no check against the DNA. TRBV21-1 counts as a pseudogene. The CDR3 is 17 amino acids. The CDR3 sequence is CASSKRLDRGQTGELFF. The CDR3 coding sequence is TGTGCCAGCAGCAAGCGCCTTGACAGGGGGCAAACCGGGGAGCTGTTTTTT.

Details on this clone: The same CDR3 is also encoded by other DNA sequences in this sample. J is TRBJ1-3 and V is TRBV5-1; D might be TRBD1 (5 bases). Trimming shortened V by 4 bases and J by 1 base, and 9 bases separated the two germline ends. The CDR3 is 14 residues long. Germline V gives CDR1 SGHRS, CDR2 YFSETQ. The CDR3 DNA is TGCGCCAGCAGCCCAGCAGGGTCTGGAAACACCATATATTTT. This gives the protein CASSPAGSGNTIYF.

The chain combines TRBV7-6 with TRBJ2-3, with 13 bases matching TRBD2. There are 16 residues in the CDR3. V shed 5 bases, J shed 3 bases, and the junction held 5 bases outside the gene matches. CDR1 SGHVS and CDR2 FNYEAQ come from the germline V gene. CDR3 residues: CASSPLAGGLTDTQYF. In DNA form, the CDR3 reads TGTGCCAGCAGCCCACTAGCGGGAGGGTTGACAGATACGCAGTATTTT.

This chain uses TRBV15 with TRBJ1-1; 7 bases fit TRBD1. The CDR3 length is 15 residues. In germline, CDR1 is LNHNV, CDR2 YYDKDF (reference sequence). V lost 0 bases to trimming and J lost 5 bases; unmatched junction nucleotides: 6. The CDR3, as DNA: TGTGCCACCAGCAGAGAAGGGGGCGCGAGGACTGAAGCTTTCTTT. Translated, it gives CATSREGGARTEAFF.

V gene TRBV29-1 combines with J gene TRBJ1-2; D is unclear. With 6 bases removed from V and 2 bases from J, the gap between germline ends came to 19 bases. The germline CDR1 and CDR2 sequences are SQVTM and ANQGSEA. The CDR3 is 15 amino acids. As DNA, the CDR3 is TGCAGCGTACCCAGGTTAGCGACCCAGAACTATGGCTACACCTTC. Protein sequence: CSVPRLATQNYGYTF.

The chain links TRBV6-6 to TRBJ2-7; 7 bases match TRBD2. V lost 6 bases and J lost 2; bases outside the gene matches: 10. Germline V gene lookup returns CDR1 MNHNY and CDR2 SVGAGI (reference sequence). The CDR3 has 15 amino acids. The DNA of the CDR3 is TGTGCCAGCAGACGCATAGCGGGCCAGACCTACGAGCAGTACTTC. Encoded protein: CASRRIAGQTYEQYF.

This chain uses TRBV11-3 with TRBJ2-1, with 7 bases fitting TRBD2. This CDR3 has 16 residues. Germline-derived CDR1 and CDR2 are SGHNT and YENEEA. The V and J ends lost 1 base and 6 bases, in that order; junction bases with no gene match: 9. The CDR3 region is CASSLVGGRSGNEQFF. The DNA for the CDR3 is TGTGCCAGCAGCTTAGTCGGGGGGAGGTCGGGCAATGAGCAGTTCTTC.

The V call is TRBV5-4, the J call TRBJ1-2; D not resolved. CDR3 size: 13 residues. Per germline, CDR1 SGHNT and CDR2 YYREEE (reference sequence). Trimming pared 6 bases from V and 1 base from J, leaving 10 bases between. In DNA form, the CDR3 reads TGTGCCAGCAAGGAGACTGTTAACTATGGCTACACCTTC. Translation: CASKETVNYGYTF.

The chain employs TRBV12-5 and TRBJ1-1; D ambiguous. The CDR3 is 14 residues long. V lost 5 bases to trimming and J lost 1 base, with 11 bases between them. The germline V gene has CDR1 LGHNT and CDR2 FRNRAP. CDR3 protein: CASGLNGGNTEAFF. The CDR3 DNA sequence: TGTGCTAGTGGTCTAAACGGCGGGAACACTGAAGCTTTCTTT.